This T cell receptor beta chain was found in a study of spatial heterogeneity in lung cancer. Study-wide background: Detected sequences consistently included more beta-chain ones than alpha-chain ones.

A distinct unique molecular identifier was carried by each TCR cDNA molecule. TCRdb processed the 5' RACE reads anew with MiXCR; each CDR3 protein has one entry. The repertoire consists of approximately 44,000 distinct CDR3 sequences, with about 13% occurring once and the leading ten covering 55% to 70%. Stated time point: sample taken at primary tumor resection. Samples were donated by 72 untreated early-stage non-small cell lung cancer patients. Whole RNA, isolated from tumor, nontumor lung or frozen PBMC, was sequenced without prior sorting. This CDR3 comprises 13 residues. The germline V gene has CDR1 SGHRS and CDR2 YFSETQ. V shed 1 base and J shed 0 bases, with 4 bases lying between them.

Sequencing used PBMCs, obtained at surgery. This receptor was taken from a male donor with early-stage non-small cell lung cancer. The J gene is TRBJ1-1, the V gene TRBV5-1; D is undetermined. The CDR3 coding sequence is TGCGCCAGCAGCTTGAGGATGAACACTGAAGCTTTCTTT. Translated: CASSLRMNTEAFF.